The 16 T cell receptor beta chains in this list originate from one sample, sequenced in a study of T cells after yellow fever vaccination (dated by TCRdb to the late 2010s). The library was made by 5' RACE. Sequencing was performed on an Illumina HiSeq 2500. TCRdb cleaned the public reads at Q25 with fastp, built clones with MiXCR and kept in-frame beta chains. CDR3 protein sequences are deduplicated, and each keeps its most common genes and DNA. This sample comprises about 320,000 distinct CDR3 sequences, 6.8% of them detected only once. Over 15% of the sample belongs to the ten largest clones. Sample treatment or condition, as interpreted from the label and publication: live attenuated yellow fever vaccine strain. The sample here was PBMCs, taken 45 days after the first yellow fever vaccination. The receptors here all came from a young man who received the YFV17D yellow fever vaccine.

The CDR3 nucleotides are TGTGCCAGCAGTCCCTACGCGGATTATGGCTACACCTTC. Translated, it gives CASSPYADYGYTF. J is TRBJ1-2 and V is TRBV12-3 or TRBV12-4; the D is unclear. This CDR3 has 13 residues. V dropped 5 bases and J dropped 5 bases, with 12 bases sitting between them.

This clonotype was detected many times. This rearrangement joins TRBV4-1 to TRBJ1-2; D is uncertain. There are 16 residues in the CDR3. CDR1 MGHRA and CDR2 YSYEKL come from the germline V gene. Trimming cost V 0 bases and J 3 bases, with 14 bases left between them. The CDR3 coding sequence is TGCGCCAGCAGCCAAGAAGGGAAGGGCGTATACTATGGCTACACCTTC. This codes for CASSQEGKGVYYGYTF.

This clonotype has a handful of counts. The DNA for the CDR3 is TGCGCCAGCAGCTTAAGTCGGACCACCGGGGAGCTGTTTTTT. This codes for CASSLSRTTGELFF. This chain uses TRBV5-1 with TRBJ2-2; D not resolved. The CDR3 has 14 amino acids. CDR1 and CDR2 from the germline V gene are SGHRS and YFSETQ. Trimming removed 2 bases from V and 4 bases from J, with 9 bases in between.

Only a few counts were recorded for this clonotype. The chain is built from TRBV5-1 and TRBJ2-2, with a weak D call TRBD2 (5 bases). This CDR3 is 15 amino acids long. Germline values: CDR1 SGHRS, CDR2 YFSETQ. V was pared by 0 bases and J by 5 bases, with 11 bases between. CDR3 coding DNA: TGCGCCAGCAGCTTGGGCACCCCGGGGACCGGGGAGCTGTTTTTT. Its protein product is CASSLGTPGTGELFF.

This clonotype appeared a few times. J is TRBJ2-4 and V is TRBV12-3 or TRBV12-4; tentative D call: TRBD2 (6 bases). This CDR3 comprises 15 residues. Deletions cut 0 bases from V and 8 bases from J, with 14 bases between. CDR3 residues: CASSLAGGGVDIQYF. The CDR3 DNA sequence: TGTGCCAGCAGTTTAGCGGGGGGTGGCGTCGACATTCAGTACTTC.

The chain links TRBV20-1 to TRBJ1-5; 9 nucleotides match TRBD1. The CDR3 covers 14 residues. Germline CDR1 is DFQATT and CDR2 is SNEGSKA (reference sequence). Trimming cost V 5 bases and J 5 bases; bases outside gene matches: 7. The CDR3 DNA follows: TGCAGTGCTTCTACCGGGACAGGGCATCAGCCCCAGCATTTT. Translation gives CSASTGTGHQPQHF.

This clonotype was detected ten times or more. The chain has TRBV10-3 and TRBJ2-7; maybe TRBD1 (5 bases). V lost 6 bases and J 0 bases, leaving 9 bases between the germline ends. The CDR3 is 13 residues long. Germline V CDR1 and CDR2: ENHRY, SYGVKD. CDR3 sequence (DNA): TGTGCCATCAGCCAGGACAACTCCTACGAGCAGTACTTC. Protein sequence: CAISQDNSYEQYF.

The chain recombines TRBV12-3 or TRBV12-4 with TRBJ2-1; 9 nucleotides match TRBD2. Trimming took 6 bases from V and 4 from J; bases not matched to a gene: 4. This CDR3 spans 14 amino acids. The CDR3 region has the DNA TGTGCCAGCAGGGGGACTAGCTCTTACAATGAGCAGTTCTTC. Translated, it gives CASRGTSSYNEQFF.

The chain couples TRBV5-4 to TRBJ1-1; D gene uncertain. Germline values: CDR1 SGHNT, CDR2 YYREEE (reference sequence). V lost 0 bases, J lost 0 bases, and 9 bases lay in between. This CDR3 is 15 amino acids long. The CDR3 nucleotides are TGTGCCAGCAGCTTGGGTCTGGGGTTGAACACTGAAGCTTTCTTT. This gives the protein CASSLGLGLNTEAFF. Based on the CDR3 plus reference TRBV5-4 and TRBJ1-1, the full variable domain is ETGVTQSPTHLIKTRGQQVTLRCSSQSGHNTVSWYQQALGQGPQFIFQYYREEENGRGNFPPRFSGLQFPNYSSELNVNALELDDSALYLCASSLGLGLNTEAFFGQGTRLTVV.

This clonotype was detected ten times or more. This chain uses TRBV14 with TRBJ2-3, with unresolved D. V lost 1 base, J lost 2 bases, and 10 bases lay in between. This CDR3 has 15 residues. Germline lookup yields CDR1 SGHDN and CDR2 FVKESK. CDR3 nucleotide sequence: TGTGCCAGCAGCCAAGCGCTGGGATACACAGATACGCAGTATTTT. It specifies CASSQALGYTDTQYF.

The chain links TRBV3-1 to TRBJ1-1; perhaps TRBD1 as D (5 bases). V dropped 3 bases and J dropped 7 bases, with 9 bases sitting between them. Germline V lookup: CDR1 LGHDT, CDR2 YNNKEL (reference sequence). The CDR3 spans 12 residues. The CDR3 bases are TGTGCCAGCAGCCAGGCCGGGGGTGAAGCTTTCTTT. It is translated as CASSQAGGEAFF.

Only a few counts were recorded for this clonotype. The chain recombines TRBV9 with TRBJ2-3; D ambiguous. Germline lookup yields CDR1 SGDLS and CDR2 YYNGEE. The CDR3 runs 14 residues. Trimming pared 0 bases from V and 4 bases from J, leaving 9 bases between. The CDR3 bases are TGTGCCAGCAGCGTAGCGGCCAGCCCAGATACGCAGTATTTT. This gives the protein CASSVAASPDTQYF.

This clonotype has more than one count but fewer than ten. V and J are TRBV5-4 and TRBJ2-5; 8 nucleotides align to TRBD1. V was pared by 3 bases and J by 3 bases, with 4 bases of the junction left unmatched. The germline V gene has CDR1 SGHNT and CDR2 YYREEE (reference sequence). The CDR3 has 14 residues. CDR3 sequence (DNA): TGTGCCAGCAGCTCCAGGGGGCGGAAAGAGACCCAGTACTTC. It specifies CASSSRGRKETQYF.

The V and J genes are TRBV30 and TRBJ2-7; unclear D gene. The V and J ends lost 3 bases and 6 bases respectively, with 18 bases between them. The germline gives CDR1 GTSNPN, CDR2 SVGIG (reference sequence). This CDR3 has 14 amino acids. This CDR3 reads CAWSVQARWSEQYF. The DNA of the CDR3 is TGTGCCTGGAGCGTGCAGGCCAGATGGAGCGAGCAGTACTTC.

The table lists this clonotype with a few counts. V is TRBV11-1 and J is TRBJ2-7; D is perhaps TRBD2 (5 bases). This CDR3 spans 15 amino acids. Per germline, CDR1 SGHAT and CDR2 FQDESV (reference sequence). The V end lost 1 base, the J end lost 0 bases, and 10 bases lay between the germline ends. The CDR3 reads CASSLGGSLSYEQYV. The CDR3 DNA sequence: TGTGCCAGCAGCTTAGGAGGGAGCCTCTCCTACGAGCAGTACGTC.

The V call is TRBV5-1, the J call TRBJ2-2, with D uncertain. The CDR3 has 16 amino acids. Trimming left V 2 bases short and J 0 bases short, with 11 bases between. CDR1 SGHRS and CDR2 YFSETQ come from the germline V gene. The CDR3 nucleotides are TGCGCCAGCAGCTTAGGAAGACTTACGAACACCGGGGAGCTGTTTTTT. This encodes CASSLGRLTNTGELFF.